The rows below give T cell receptor beta chains drawn from one sample of a study of blood T cell repertoires in COVID-19. Profiling relied on immunoSEQ multiplex PCR, and the TCRdb table lists in-frame clones only, not all of them. The sample lists roughly 200,000 clones; about nine tenths were seen once. The source material was PBMCs or T cells enriched from blood (not recorded which). These TCRs come from a man younger than 40 in a cohort exposed to, infected with or recovered from COVID-19 (not recorded which). Both conserved end residues are part of each CDR3. The order of the fields is V gene, J gene, CDR3 protein.

TRBV28,TRBJ1-6,CASRKTGMVRRSNYNSPLHF
TRBV2,TRBJ2-5,CASSPGLAGGGETQYF
TRBV5-1,TRBJ2-7,CASSLWQGSSYEQYF
TRBV9,TRBJ2-3,CASSVQRAGGSTDTQYF
TRBV19,TRBJ2-5,CASSTAGIGETQYF
TRBV11-2,TRBJ2-1,CASSLVGLAGENEQFF
TRBV7-2,TRBJ2-1,CASSAQTSDEQFF
TRBV4-1,TRBJ1-4,CASSQESRAEKLFF
TRBV27,TRBJ1-2,CASRNLKMESIDYGYTF
TRBV28,TRBJ2-5,CASSYFETQYF
TRBV4-2,TRBJ2-2,CASSGTGGGTGELFF
TRBV27,TRBJ2-7,CASSPFRQSYEQYF
TRBV7-3,TRBJ2-5,CASSPLAGIQETQYF
TRBV20-1,TRBJ2-7,CSASSQGQGLFEQYF
TRBV7-9,TRBJ1-5,CASSFDTGGQPQHF
TRBV6-5,TRBJ2-1,CASSGLAGEYNEQFF
TRBV7-3,TRBJ2-1,CASSARWTSRSNEQFF
TRBV28,TRBJ1-1,CASSLGRGSPLNTEAFF
TRBV5-1,TRBJ1-3,CASSAGDGTSGNTIYF
TRBV9,TRBJ2-1,CASSVELAFEQFF
TRBV6-5,TRBJ2-1,CASSYSGSNEQFF
TRBV9,TRBJ2-1,CASSGPGPPGLTYNEQFF
TRBV4-3,TRBJ2-7,CASSLSIETSGGGPYEQYF
TRBV28,TRBJ1-3,CASTIPTGTASGNTIYF
TRBV5-1,TRBJ1-4,CASSPVPGDEKLFF
TRBV28,TRBJ1-5,CASSPGTGSRKRNQPQHF